The entry below gives a single T cell receptor (beta chain) sequence along with its context. Its antigen is not known. Unsorted whole blood yielded blood RNA, and germline DNA was extracted as well. Chronic HBV infection was present in the patients, who were treatment-naive. Collected before surgery were four milliliters of peripheral blood. Trimming took 7 bases from V and 1 from J, leaving 11 bases between them. The CDR3 runs 14 residues. The germline V gene encodes CDR1 MDHEN and CDR2 SYDVKM. The sample belongs to a study of tumor-infiltrating lymphocytes in primary liver carcinoma. Study-wide context: Primary liver carcinomas in the patients were surgically resected. Broader study findings: Tumor region pairs showed greater overlap than either tumor-adjacent or tumor-blood pairs did.

Production of TCR beta cDNA used roughly 480 ng total RNA together with a constant-region primer. ARM-PCR was slightly modified, and three nested multiplex PCR rounds with it gave rise to the TCR beta libraries. Primers for the first two PCR rounds were TRBV1-TRBV30 forward primers and a C-beta reverse primer (approximately 9 cycles per round). TCRdb ran MiXCR on the multiplex PCR reads and lists one entry per CDR3 protein. The repertoire has 200,000 or so distinct CDR3 sequences, approximately 64% of them found once; the top ten carry 6% to 8.5%. Sequencing was carried out using peripheral blood. The clonotype was recovered from a woman aged 55-70 years with primary liver carcinoma and hepatitis B virus infection. The genes are TRBV28 and TRBJ1-5, with D possibly TRBD1 on 5 matching bases. The CDR3 region is CASTSWDSNQPQHF. The CDR3 DNA is TGTGCCAGCACTTCCTGGGACAGCAATCAGCCCCAGCATTTT. The full variable domain, in which reference TRBV28 and TRBJ1-5 provide the parts outside the CDR3, is DVKVTQSSRYLVKRTGEKVFLECVQDMDHENMFWYRQDPGLGLRLIYFSYDVKMKEKGDIPEGYSVSREKKERFSLILESASTNQTSMYLCASTSWDSNQPQHFGDGTRLSIL.